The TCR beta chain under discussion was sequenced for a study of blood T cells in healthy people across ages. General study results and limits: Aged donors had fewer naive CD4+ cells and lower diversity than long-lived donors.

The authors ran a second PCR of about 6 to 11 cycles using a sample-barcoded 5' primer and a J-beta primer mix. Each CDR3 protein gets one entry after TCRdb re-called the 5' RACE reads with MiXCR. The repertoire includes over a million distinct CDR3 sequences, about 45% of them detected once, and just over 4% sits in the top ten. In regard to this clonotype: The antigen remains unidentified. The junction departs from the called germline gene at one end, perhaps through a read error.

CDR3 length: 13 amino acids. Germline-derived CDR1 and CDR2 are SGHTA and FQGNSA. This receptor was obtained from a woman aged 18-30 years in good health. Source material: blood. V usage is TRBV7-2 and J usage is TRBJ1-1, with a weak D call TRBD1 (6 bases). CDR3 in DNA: TGTGTCAGCAGCGAACAGGGCTCCAGCTTCGTTTTCTTT. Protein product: CVSSEQGSSFVFF.